This T cell receptor beta chain was captured in a study of neurological immune-mediated disorders (dated by TCRdb to between 2018 and 2021). The study in broad terms: Peripheral blood TCR-beta repertoires from HTLV-I-associated myelopathy (HAM/TSP) patients, multiple sclerosis patients and healthy controls were compared by UMI-based sequencing. The cohort was made up of around 70 subjects, consisting of some 14 HAM/TSP patients, some 35 multiple sclerosis patients and roughly 20 healthy controls. Longitudinal samples, technical triplicates and paired sorted CD4+ and CD8+ T-cell subsets, alongside PBMC samples, were included among the 106 TCR-beta libraries.

cDNA synthesis used template-switch 5'RACE with a primer carrying a 10-nucleotide random unique molecular identifier tagging each TCR transcript. Every sequencing run yielded over 170 million TCR-beta sequences covering 15-18 subjects. The RNeasy kit was used to extract total RNA. TCR-beta VDJ regions were amplified with primers for the TCR constant region and the 5'RACE anchor, using the KAPA Real-time Library Amplification kit. A first PCR added sample indexes and Illumina adaptors, and a second PCR then raised library yield. After Ampure bead purification, the TCR product of roughly 650 bp was size-selected on a 2% E-gel SizeSelection system. Library quality was checked on a Bioanalyzer, concentration was measured with Qubit, and libraries were quantified with the Kapa Library Quantification kit before pooling. An Illumina HiSeq 2500 was used to sequence the libraries paired-end at 2 x 150 bp. To increase sequence diversity, roughly 24-31% phiX was spiked into each library pool. The study's processing was this. The UMI-based MiGEC pipeline processed quality-filtered reads and removed over 90% of raw TCR sequences during error correction. VDJ genes were aligned to IMGT germline references, and each clonotype was defined by a unique CDR3 amino acid sequence together with V-J genes. Clonal expansion, Shannon diversity and CDR3 relatedness (CalcPairwiseDistances, ClusterSamples) were evaluated with VDJtools, and phylogenetic trees were built with CLCbio workbench. Clones with at least 8 unique UMIs were defined as expanded, with this threshold being based on coefficient-of-variation modelling across technical triplicates. TCRdb trimmed public reads at Q25 via fastp, called clones via MiXCR and kept in-frame beta chains. Rows matching on CDR3 protein sequence are summarized as one entry with the most common DNA and genes. The V and J calls come from TCRdb's annotation, not from the publication. The sample contains about 36,000 distinct CDR3 sequences, approximately 10% of them found a single time. The ten largest make up 6.6% of the sample.

The sample holds many counts of this clonotype. The antigen this receptor binds is unknown. Base quality data are lacking; no much larger clone is found one base away. V lost 1 base and J lost 4 bases, and the count of bases not matched to a germline gene is 9. CDR1 and CDR2 (SGHTA, FQGNSA) derive from the germline V gene. From cysteine to phenylalanine, the CDR3 is 17 amino acids long. The kept DNA is CDR3 alone, 51 bases in frame from the first base. The investigation overall reported the following: TCR clonal expansion was highest in HAM/TSP patients and lowest in MS patients, with MS patients falling below even healthy controls. Expanded clones from different subjects shared no identical CDR3 amino acid sequences, which suggests that TCR-beta repertoires were private in all groups.

Unsorted PBMC libraries were generated from 2 million PBMCs stored in RNAlater at -80 °C until RNA extraction. PBMCs were separated from peripheral blood using Ficoll-Hypaque density gradient centrifugation and then cryopreserved in liquid nitrogen. The chain is made from TRBV7-2 and TRBJ2-3; 9 of the junction bases match TRBD2. The clonotype comes from a woman in her twenties or thirties with HTLV-1-associated myelopathy (HAM/TSP). Sequenced material: PBMCs. The sequence in DNA is TGTGCCAGCAGCTTAGAGATAGCGGGGGTCGGGGCAGATACGCAGTATTTT. This is translated as CASSLEIAGVGADTQYF.